What follows are 25 T cell receptor beta chains derived from one specimen sequenced in a study of T cells in Graves' hyperthyroidism and ophthalmopathy. Amplification yielded TCR beta CDR3 regions, with RNA transcripts as the source. TCR CDR3 underwent first-round RT-PCR with the HTBI primer set. TCRdb analysed the multiplex PCR reads with MiXCR anew, one entry per CDR3 protein. Here the sample spans about 480,000 distinct CDR3 sequences, 14% being singletons. The sequencing sample was made of blood. These receptor sequences come from a woman between 18 and 29 years old with Graves' hyperthyroidism.

The chain recombines TRBV3-1 with TRBJ2-1; maybe TRBD2 (5 bases). The germline V and J ends were trimmed by 1 base and 4 bases, with 11 bases remaining between them. Per the germline V gene, CDR1 is LGHDT and CDR2 is YNNKEL (reference sequence). The CDR3 covers 15 residues. The CDR3 sequence is CASSQGAGQYNEQFF. The CDR3 DNA reads as TGTGCCAGCAGCCAAGGGGCGGGCCAGTACAATGAGCAGTTCTTC.

The table lists this clonotype with a few counts. The gene calls are TRBV19 and TRBJ2-1; 10 bases map to TRBD2. V shed 4 bases, J shed 7 bases, and the junction held 7 bases outside the gene matches. Germline lookup yields CDR1 LNHDA and CDR2 SQIVND (reference sequence). The CDR3 runs to 15 residues. The CDR3 coding sequence is TGTGCCAGTAGTACCCTAGCGGGGGCCTCAAATGAGCAGTTCTTC. It is translated as CASSTLAGASNEQFF. Full variable domain (rest looked up from reference TRBV19 and TRBJ2-1): DGGITQSPKYLFRKEGQNVTLSCEQNLNHDAMYWYRQDPGQGLRLIYYSQIVNDFQKGDIAEGYSVSREKKESFPLTVTSAQKNPTAFYLCASSTLAGASNEQFFGPGTRLTVL.

This clonotype was seen many times. V gene TRBV3-1 combines with J gene TRBJ2-7; no clear D. V dropped 4 bases and J dropped 1 base, with 11 bases sitting between them. Germline CDR1 LGHDT, CDR2 YNNKEL (reference sequence). CDR3 length: 14 residues. This CDR3 reads CASSPQVASYEQYV. As DNA, the CDR3 is TGTGCCAGCAGCCCCCAGGTAGCATCCTACGAGCAGTACGTC.

A few counts support this clonotype. The chain has TRBV30 and TRBJ2-1; 7 bases match TRBD2. The CDR3 has 15 residues. Trimming took 4 bases from V and 5 from J; bases not matched to a gene: 11. From germline, CDR1 is GTSNPN and CDR2 SVGIG (reference sequence). CDR3 coding DNA: TGTGCCTGGAACGTTCTCCTGAGCGGGAACAATGAGCAGTTCTTC. Translation gives CAWNVLLSGNNEQFF.

This clonotype was counted at least ten times. The rearrangement links TRBV7-3 to TRBJ2-1; D not resolved. This CDR3 region has 13 residues. Germline values: CDR1 SGHTA, CDR2 FQGTGA. Trimming took 6 bases from V and 5 from J, leaving 11 bases between them. Here the CDR3 reads CASSLSANNEQFF. CDR3 DNA sequence: TGTGCCAGCAGTTTATCTGCAAACAATGAGCAGTTCTTC.

Comment on this clonotype: The CDR3 carries no conserved terminal phenylalanine or tryptophan, so it likely arises from a read error. The chain joins TRBV11-3 to TRBJ2-1; 16 bases agree with TRBD2. Germline values: CDR1 SGHNT, CDR2 YENEEA. V lost 5 bases and J lost 2; bases outside the gene matches: 3. The CDR3 runs 17 residues. CDR3 amino acids: CASSGGTSGRAYNEQFL. As DNA, the CDR3 is TGTGCCAGCAGCGGAGGGACTAGCGGGAGGGCCTACAATGAGCAGTTCCTC.

This clonotype was observed many times. The V call is TRBV2, the J call TRBJ1-2; 9 bases agree with TRBD1. Germline V gene lookup returns CDR1 SNHLY and CDR2 FYNNEI. This CDR3 has 16 residues. V gave up 5 bases and J gave up 2 bases; unmatched junction bases: 9. CDR3 loop: CASSIPQGAINYGYTF. In nucleotides, the CDR3 is TGTGCCAGCAGTATTCCACAGGGGGCGATAAACTATGGCTACACCTTC.

This sequence joins TRBV30 and TRBJ2-2; TRBD2 is a possible D gene (7 bases). The CDR3 sequence is 14 residues long. Trimming cost V 3 bases and J 9 bases, with 17 bases left between them. Germline V CDR1 and CDR2: GTSNPN, SVGIG (reference sequence). CDR3 nucleotides: TGTGCCTGGAGAGTAGGGGGGGGGAGCCGGGAGCTGTTTTTT. Its translation is CAWRVGGGSRELFF.

This chain links TRBV12-3 or TRBV12-4 with TRBJ2-5; D possibly corresponds to TRBD2 (6 bases). V was clipped by 3 bases and J by 5 bases, with 16 bases between them. This CDR3 contains 15 residues. The CDR3 spells CASSLAGSLVETQYF. The DNA of the CDR3 is TGTGCCAGCAGTTTGGCCGGGAGCCTCGTGGAGACCCAGTACTTC.

The chain combines TRBV20-1 with TRBJ2-3; D is possibly TRBD2 (6 bases). CDR1 and CDR2 from the germline V gene are DFQATT and SNEGSKA (reference sequence). The CDR3 runs 13 residues. V was trimmed by 5 bases and J by 1 base, leaving 10 bases between them. CDR3 nucleotides: TGCAGTGCTCTCTCGGGGGGCACAGATACGCAGTATTTT. It codes for CSALSGGTDTQYF.

In its sample, this clonotype was seen many times. The chain employs TRBV30 and TRBJ2-3; maybe TRBD2 (5 bases). CDR1 is GTSNPN and CDR2 is SVGIG in the germline V gene (reference sequence). CDR3 size: 14 residues. In DNA form, the CDR3 reads TGTGCTACGACCAGGTCGGCGAGGGTGGATACGCAGTATTTT. Translating it yields CATTRSARVDTQYF.

The chain employs TRBV10-2 and TRBJ2-2, with D hard to call. CDR3 size: 11 residues. Germline lookup yields CDR1 WSHSY and CDR2 SAAADI. V lost 8 bases and J 7 bases, leaving 8 bases between the germline ends. CDR3 DNA sequence: TGCGCCAGCGTGGGGAACGGGGAGCTGTTTTTT. Translated, it gives CASVGNGELFF.

The chain joins TRBV19 to TRBJ1-5; no firm D call. Germline CDR1 and CDR2: LNHDA and SQIVND (reference sequence). V was shortened by 7 bases and J by 0 bases, with 10 bases between the two germline ends. The CDR3 length is 14 residues. CDR3 DNA sequence: TGTGCCAGTACCAATATATATAGCAATCAGCCCCAGCATTTT. Protein product: CASTNIYSNQPQHF.

For this clonotype: Sequence at one end of the junction differs from germline and may be a read error. The J gene is TRBJ2-2, the V gene TRBV5-6; D ambiguous. Germline CDR1 reads SGHDT; CDR2 reads YYEEEE. CDR3 length: 12 amino acids. The CDR3 DNA sequence: TGTGCCAGCAGCGCAAACATCGGGGAGCTGTTTTTT. Translating it yields CASSANIGELFF.

The rearrangement uses TRBV19 and TRBJ2-7; D could derive from TRBD1 or TRBD2 (5 bases each). This CDR3 has 14 amino acids. CDR1 and CDR2 from the germline V gene are LNHDA and SQIVND (reference sequence). V lost 6 bases and J lost 6, with 18 bases in between. CDR3 nucleotide sequence: TGTGCCAGTAGCCCCTTGGGAGTCGACAGCGAGCAGTACTTC. Translation: CASSPLGVDSEQYF.

The sample holds a few counts of this clonotype. The chain has TRBV20-1 and TRBJ2-5; 9 bases agree with TRBD2. V lost 6 bases, J lost 3 bases, and 14 bases stayed unmatched. CDR3 length equals 16 residues. Germline V gives CDR1 DFQATT, CDR2 SNEGSKA (reference sequence). CDR3 sequence (DNA): TGCAGTGCAGGAGAGCGGGGCGGGAGGGCCGAAGAGACCCAGTACTTC. Encoded protein: CSAGERGGRAEETQYF.

This clonotype was observed at least ten times. The J gene is TRBJ1-1, the V gene TRBV20-1; 8 positions agree with TRBD1. The germline V gene has CDR1 DFQATT and CDR2 SNEGSKA (reference sequence). The ends lost 5 bases at V and 4 bases at J; junction bases unmatched: 3. This CDR3 has 12 residues. The CDR3: CSAGQGGTEAFF. The CDR3 region has the DNA TGCAGTGCTGGACAGGGCGGCACTGAAGCTTTCTTT.

This clonotype has ten or more counts. The rearrangement joins TRBV18 to TRBJ1-1, with D possibly matching TRBD1 (5 bases). Trimming left V 3 bases short and J 1 base short, with 9 bases between. The CDR3 covers 14 residues. Germline V gene lookup returns CDR1 KGHSH and CDR2 LQKENI. The DNA for the CDR3 is TGTGCCAGCTCACCGGGGACGGAGAACACTGAAGCTTTCTTT. It translates to CASSPGTENTEAFF.

This clonotype was seen at least ten times. The chain uses TRBV7-9 and TRBJ1-2; tentative D call: TRBD1 (6 bases). Germline V gene sequence: CDR1 SEHNR, CDR2 FQNEAQ (reference sequence). The CDR3 sequence is 16 residues long. The V end was cut by 5 bases, the J end by 2 bases, with 18 bases between. This chain's CDR3 is CASSRPIRDKNYGYTF. The CDR3, as DNA: TGTGCCAGCAGCAGACCGATTAGGGACAAAAACTATGGCTACACCTTC.

The sample holds a few counts of this clonotype. The rearrangement uses TRBV11-3 and TRBJ1-1; maybe TRBD1 (5 bases). CDR1 and CDR2 (germline): SGHNT, YENEEA. V was cut by 6 bases and J by 0 bases, with 14 bases left in between. CDR3 size: 15 residues. The CDR3 bases are TGTGCCAGCAGTTCCAGACAGAAGATGAACACTGAAGCTTTCTTT. Translated: CASSSRQKMNTEAFF.

The CDR3 spells CASSRAGGAGDSYNEQFF. The DNA of the CDR3 is TGTGCCAGCAGCCGCGCCGGGGGAGCGGGAGATTCTTACAATGAGCAGTTCTTC. This chain uses TRBV11-2 with TRBJ2-1, with 8 bases lining up with TRBD2. V lost 5 bases and J lost 4; bases outside the gene matches: 16. From germline, CDR1 is SGHAT and CDR2 FQNNGV. The CDR3 is 18 amino acids.

This clonotype was detected many times. CDR3 in amino acids: CASSNQALSSGNTIYF. The CDR3 DNA reads as TGTGCCAGCAGCAATCAAGCTTTAAGCTCTGGAAACACCATATATTTT. The V call is TRBV2, the J call TRBJ1-3, with no clear D. V lost 6 bases, J lost 0 bases, and 15 bases lay in between. This CDR3 contains 16 residues. Germline CDR1 is SNHLY and CDR2 is FYNNEI.

This clonotype was observed at least ten times. V gene TRBV18 combines with J gene TRBJ2-5; D is unresolved. V lost 2 bases and J lost 2, with 12 bases in between. The CDR3 is 15 residues long. CDR1 and CDR2 (germline): KGHSH, LQKENI. CDR3 residues: CASSPIGIGQETQYF. In DNA, the CDR3 is TGTGCCAGCTCACCAATAGGAATTGGACAAGAGACCCAGTACTTC.

The chain joins TRBV5-1 to TRBJ1-2, with D maybe TRBD1 (6 bases). The CDR3 sequence is 18 residues long. Germline V gene data show CDR1 as SGHRS and CDR2 as YFSETQ. V dropped 4 bases and J dropped 0 bases, with 22 bases sitting between them. The CDR3 sequence is CASSPVGVDRQSNYGYTF. The CDR3, as DNA: TGCGCCAGCAGCCCAGTGGGTGTGGACAGACAGTCTAACTATGGCTACACCTTC.

This clonotype was counted ten times or more. The chain is built from TRBV7-3 and TRBJ2-1, with D possibly being TRBD1 (5 bases). The length of the CDR3 is 13 residues. V was trimmed by 4 bases and J by 7 bases, leaving 11 bases between them. The germline V gene encodes CDR1 SGHTA and CDR2 FQGTGA. The CDR3 loop reads CASSSPQGNEQFF. CDR3 nucleotide sequence: TGTGCCAGCAGCTCTCCGCAGGGAAATGAGCAGTTCTTC.